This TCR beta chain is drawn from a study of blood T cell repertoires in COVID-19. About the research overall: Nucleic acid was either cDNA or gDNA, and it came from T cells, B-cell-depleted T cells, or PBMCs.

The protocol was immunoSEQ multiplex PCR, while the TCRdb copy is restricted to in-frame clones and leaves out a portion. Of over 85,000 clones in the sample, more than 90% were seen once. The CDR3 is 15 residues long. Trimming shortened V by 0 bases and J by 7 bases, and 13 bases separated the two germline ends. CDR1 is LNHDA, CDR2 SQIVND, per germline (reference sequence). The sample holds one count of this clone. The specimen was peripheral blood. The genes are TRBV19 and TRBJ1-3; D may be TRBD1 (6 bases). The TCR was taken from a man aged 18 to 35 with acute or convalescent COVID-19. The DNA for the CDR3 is TGTGCCAGTAGTATAGAAACTGGGGGCTCGAACACCATATATTTT. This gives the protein CASSIETGGSNTIYF.